This TCR beta chain was recorded in a study of preoperative IRX-2 immunotherapy in early breast cancer. Produced via immunoSEQ multiplex PCR; TCRdb's table is partial and in-frame only. Of 40,000 to 45,000 clones listed, roughly 94% are singletons. Treatment meaning: preoperative locoregional IRX-2 cytokine immunotherapy. Samples came from a phase Ib trial of preoperative locoregional IRX-2 cytokine immunotherapy. The CDR3 extends over 15 amino acids. The V gene lost 5 bases and the J gene lost 4 bases, with 17 bases spanning the gap. Germline lookup yields CDR1 MNHEY and CDR2 SVGAGI. This sequence was found in a human donor with breast cancer. The chain employs TRBV6-5 and TRBJ2-5, with D perhaps given as TRBD1 or TRBD2 (5 bases each). The sequencing here drew on tumor tissue, taken after IRX-2 immunotherapy. The CDR3 is CASSREGSAGETQYF. In nucleotides, the CDR3 is TGTGCCAGCAGTCGAGAGGGGAGCGCGGGAGAGACCCAGTACTTC.